These T cell receptor beta chains were read from a single sample in a study of cytomegalovirus exposure and HLA in healthy donors. Generated by immunoSEQ multiplex PCR, the TCRdb table keeps only in-frame clones and is missing some. The sample records roughly 130,000 clones, roughly two thirds being singletons. Sequencing was performed on PBMCs. The receptor source for this set is a man aged 30 to 39 in good health and CMV-seropositive. Both conserved end residues are trimmed from each CDR3. The D gene is left open where the match is weak.

ASSFGTGGGRTEAF,TRBD1,TRBV18,TRBJ1-1
ASSIRDRNQPQH,TRBD1,TRBV19,TRBJ1-5
ASSGDRATGELF,TRBD1,TRBV6-5,TRBJ2-2
ASSSRQGPAGNTIY,TRBD1,TRBV5-1,TRBJ1-3
ATSKQREVTGELF,TRBD2,TRBV15,TRBJ2-2
ASSPGQEGSYEQY,NA,TRBV5-1,NA
ASSGASGSTYEQY,TRBD2,TRBV5-4,TRBJ2-7
ASSFHQGLGGELF,NA,TRBV7-9,TRBJ2-2
AGKTDQETQY,NA,TRBV2,TRBJ2-5
ASSLKGQGHYEQY,TRBD1,TRBV27,NA
ASSLAGRGSEKLF,NA,TRBV7-9,TRBJ1-4
ASSLAVGGSYT,NA,TRBV5-4,TRBJ1-2
ASSPHVAGVSGEQY,NA,TRBV18,TRBJ2-7
ASSPGTGDQPQH,TRBD1,TRBV18,TRBJ1-5
ASSYHGVNYGYT,NA,TRBV7-9,TRBJ1-2
AWTGGFETQY,TRBD1,TRBV30,TRBJ2-5
ASSLEGQGSGANVLT,TRBD1,TRBV2,TRBJ2-6
ASSLGAGERGF,NA,TRBV7-9,TRBJ2-1
ASRPAGRGNQPQH,NA,TRBV28,TRBJ1-5
ASTFGGAWADTQY,NA,TRBV19,TRBJ2-3
ASSQVDMGLVTGELF,NA,TRBV4-1,TRBJ2-2
ASSGGEGYLYNEQF,NA,TRBV5-1,TRBJ2-1
ASRGTGVYEQY,TRBD1,TRBV5-1,TRBJ2-7
ASSYSKGGPTEAF,TRBD1,TRBV6-5,TRBJ1-1
ASSYSGETQY,NA,TRBV6-5,TRBJ2-5
ASSFRGALNTGELF,NA,TRBV5-1,TRBJ2-2
ASSRGTSSYNEQF,NA,TRBV18,TRBJ2-1
ASSQSDTQY,NA,TRBV5-4,TRBJ2-3
ASSPSRGLYNSPLH,TRBD1,TRBV2,TRBJ1-6
ASSLEPTSSEQY,NA,TRBV5-1,TRBJ2-7
AAASVDEQF,NA,TRBV10-3,TRBJ2-1
ASSYLGQGRYEQY,TRBD1,TRBV6-6,TRBJ2-7
ASSLYSAGGSSYEQY,TRBD2,TRBV5-1,TRBJ2-7
ASSQDDNLGTEAF,NA,TRBV4-1,TRBJ1-1
ASTRTALSYNSPLH,NA,TRBV27,TRBJ1-6
ASRDPPGVGEQY,NA,TRBV2,TRBJ2-7
ASSPTNRGNTIY,TRBD1,TRBV9,TRBJ1-3
ASSFNRVYEQY,NA,TRBV7-2,TRBJ2-7
ASSPRTGSSYEQY,TRBD1,TRBV7-6,TRBJ2-7
ASSLADSPLH,NA,TRBV4-2,TRBJ1-6
ASTLTSGRIYEQY,TRBD2,TRBV7-2,TRBJ2-7
ASSQDKEPGAETQY,NA,TRBV4-1,TRBJ2-5
ASSERLVPYEQY,NA,TRBV6-1,TRBJ2-7
ASSLIGVGGDQPQH,NA,TRBV7-8,TRBJ1-5